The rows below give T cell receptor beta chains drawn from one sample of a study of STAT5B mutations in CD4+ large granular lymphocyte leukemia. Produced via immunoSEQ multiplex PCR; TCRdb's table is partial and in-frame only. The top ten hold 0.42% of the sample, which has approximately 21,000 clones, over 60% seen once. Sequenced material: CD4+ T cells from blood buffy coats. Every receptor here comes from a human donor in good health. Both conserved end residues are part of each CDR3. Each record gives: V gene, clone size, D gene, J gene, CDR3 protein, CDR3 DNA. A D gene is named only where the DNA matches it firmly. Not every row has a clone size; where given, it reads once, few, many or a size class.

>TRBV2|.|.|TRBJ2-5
CASSTSIGQETQYF
TGTGCCAGCAGTACAAGTATAGGCCAAGAGACCCAGTACTTC
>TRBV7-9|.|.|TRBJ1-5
CASSSPGGNQPQHF
TGTGCCAGCAGCTCCCCAGGGGGCAATCAGCCCCAGCATTTT
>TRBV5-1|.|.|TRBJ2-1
CASSLAREGEQFF
TGCGCCAGCAGCTTAGCTAGAGAAGGCGAGCAGTTCTTC
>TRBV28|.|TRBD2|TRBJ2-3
CASGAGGFTDTQYF
TGTGCCAGTGGGGCGGGAGGGTTCACAGATACGCAGTATTTT
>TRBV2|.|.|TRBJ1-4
CASSDPPLTPKLFF
TGTGCCAGCAGTGACCCGCCGCTGACTCCAAAACTGTTTTTT
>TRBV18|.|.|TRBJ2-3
CASSRGAMNTQYF
TGTGCCAGCTCCCGGGGGGCGATGAATACGCAGTATTTT
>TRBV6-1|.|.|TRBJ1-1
CASSEAPTSYMNTEAFF
TGTGCCAGCAGTGAAGCACCCACATCCTACATGAACACTGAAGCTTTCTTT
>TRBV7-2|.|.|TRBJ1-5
CASSYTVGVSNQPQHF
TGTGCCAGCAGCTATACAGTAGGGGTTAGCAATCAGCCCCAGCATTTT
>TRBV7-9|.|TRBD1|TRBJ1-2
CASSLSQGGGYTF
TGTGCCAGCAGCCTTTCTCAGGGGGGTGGCTACACCTTC
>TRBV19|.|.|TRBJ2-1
CASSTNMGRQFF
TGTGCCAGTAGTACGAATATGGGCAGACAGTTCTTC
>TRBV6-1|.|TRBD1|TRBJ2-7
CASSGQGTEVGQYF
TGTGCCAGCAGTGGACAGGGTACCGAAGTTGGGCAGTACTTC
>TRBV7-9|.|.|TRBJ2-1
CASSSPNGATDNEQFF
TGTGCCAGCAGCAGCCCCAACGGCGCTACCGACAATGAGCAGTTCTTC
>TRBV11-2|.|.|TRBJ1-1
CASSPGPPGTEAFF
TGTGCCAGCAGCCCGGGGCCACCTGGGACTGAAGCTTTCTTT
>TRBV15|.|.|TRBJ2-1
CATSRKQSSYNEQFF
TGTGCCACCAGCAGAAAACAGAGCTCCTACAATGAGCAGTTCTTC
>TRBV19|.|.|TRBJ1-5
CASSLTISNQPQHF
TGTGCCAGTAGTCTTACCATTAGCAATCAGCCCCAGCATTTT
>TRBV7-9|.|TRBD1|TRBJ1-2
CASSRGGGAFGYTF
TGTGCCAGCAGTCGAGGAGGGGGCGCGTTTGGCTACACCTTC
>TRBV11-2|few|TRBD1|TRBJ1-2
CASSLVQGARDYTF
TGTGCCAGCAGCTTAGTACAGGGGGCAAGGGACTACACCTTC
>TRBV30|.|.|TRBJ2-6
CAGGVSGANVLTF
TGTGCCGGGGGCGTCTCTGGGGCCAACGTCCTGACTTTC
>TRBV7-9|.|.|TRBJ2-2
CASSHGTPSTGELFF
TGTGCCAGCAGCCACGGGACTCCTTCCACCGGGGAGCTGTTTTTT
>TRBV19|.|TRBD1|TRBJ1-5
CASSTRDSYFSNQPQHF
TGTGCCAGTAGTACCAGGGACAGTTACTTTAGCAATCAGCCCCAGCATTTT
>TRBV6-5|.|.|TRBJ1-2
CASSYLSNYGYTF
TGTGCCAGCAGTTACTTATCTAACTATGGCTACACCTTC
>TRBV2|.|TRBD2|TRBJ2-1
CASSSGTSGSGEQFF
TGTGCCAGCAGCTCCGGGACTAGCGGGAGTGGGGAGCAGTTCTTC
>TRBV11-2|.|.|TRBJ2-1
CASSRRGMSDEQFF
TGTGCCAGCAGCCGTAGAGGGATGTCGGATGAGCAGTTCTTC
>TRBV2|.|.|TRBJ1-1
CASIPRVQNTEAFF
TGTGCCAGCATTCCGAGGGTGCAGAACACTGAAGCTTTCTTT
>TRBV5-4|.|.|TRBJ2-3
CASSRGRSTDTQYF
TGTGCCAGCAGCCGGGGACGGAGCACAGATACGCAGTATTTT
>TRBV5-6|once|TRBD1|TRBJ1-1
CASSTLGQGARTEAFF
TGTGCCAGCAGCACCCTTGGACAGGGGGCGCGGACTGAAGCTTTCTTT
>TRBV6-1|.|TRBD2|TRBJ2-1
CASSDGLAGNNEQFF
TGTGCCAGCAGTGATGGACTAGCGGGAAACAATGAGCAGTTCTTC
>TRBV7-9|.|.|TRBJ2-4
CASSSTRLLGNIQYF
TGTGCCAGCAGCTCCACTCGATTACTAGGAAACATTCAGTACTTC
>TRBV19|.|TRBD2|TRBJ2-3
CATGLAGADTQYF
TGTGCTACAGGACTAGCGGGAGCAGATACGCAGTATTTT